The 24 T cell receptor beta chains below all came from one sample that was sequenced in a study of cytomegalovirus exposure and HLA in healthy donors (TCRdb year 2017). The library was prepared using the immunoSEQ multiplex PCR assay. For the multiplex PCR, a mixture combining 60 forward primers for TCR Vbeta segments and 13 reverse primers for TCR Jbeta segments was used. This is the immuneACCESS table as TCRdb keeps it, with only in-frame sequences that have V and J called. A part of the clones is gone; compared with another copy, unresolved V genes explain less than half, and the rest is unexplained. The sample contains some 150,000 clones, 82% of them found a single time. Jointly, the top ten make up under 7.5% of the sample. Sequencing was carried out using PBMCs. These receptors came from a woman between 45 and 65 years old in good health and CMV-seropositive.

This chain joins TRBV2 and TRBJ1-1, with D possibly being TRBD1 (5 bases). Germline CDR1 reads SNHLY; CDR2 reads FYNNEI. The CDR3 consists of 12 residues. With 4 bases removed from V and 8 bases from J, the gap between germline ends came to 11 bases. This chain's CDR3 is CASSADRGEAFF. The CDR3 nucleotides are TGTGCCAGCAGTGCGGACCGGGGGGAAGCTTTCTTT.

V is TRBV29-1 and J is TRBJ1-2; D perhaps matches TRBD1 (5 bases). There are 10 residues in the CDR3. V was clipped by 3 bases and J by 8 bases, with 7 bases between them. Germline V gives CDR1 SQVTM, CDR2 ANQGSEA. This CDR3 is CSVEGPGYTF. The CDR3 DNA sequence: TGCAGCGTTGAGGGGCCAGGCTACACCTTC.

The chain joins TRBV11-2 to TRBJ2-3; TRBD1 matches 8 bases. The germline V gene has CDR1 SGHAT and CDR2 FQNNGV. V lost 5 bases, J lost 5 bases, and 6 bases stayed unmatched. The CDR3 consists of 14 residues. CDR3 residues: CASSPQQGEDTQYF. The CDR3 DNA reads TGTGCCAGCAGCCCCCAACAGGGGGAAGATACGCAGTATTTT.

This rearrangement joins TRBV10-1 to TRBJ1-2; no definite D call. The CDR3 covers 16 residues. Germline V gives CDR1 WNHNN, CDR2 SYGVQD (reference sequence). V was shortened by 0 bases and J by 4 bases, with 15 bases between the two germline ends. The CDR3 spells CASSESINSEFYGYTF. CDR3 DNA sequence: TGCGCCAGCAGTGAGTCTATCAACAGTGAGTTCTATGGCTACACCTTC.

This clone appeared once. The chain recombines TRBV7-9 with TRBJ1-1, with unresolved D. The CDR3 runs to 11 residues. Trimming stripped 5 bases from V and 8 bases from J, with 9 bases between. Germline CDR1 reads SEHNR; CDR2 reads FQNEAQ (reference sequence). CDR3 region: CASSLLDEAFF. CDR3 DNA: TGTGCCAGCAGCCTCCTAGACGAAGCTTTCTTT.

This clone appeared a few times. The chain employs TRBV18 and TRBJ2-2; D is possibly TRBD2 (6 bases). The CDR3 is 14 residues long. From germline, CDR1 is KGHSH and CDR2 LQKENI. V was trimmed by 3 bases and J by 6 bases, leaving 11 bases between them. The CDR3 sequence is CASSPAGTAGELFF. The CDR3 coding sequence is TGTGCCAGCTCACCCGCGGGAACGGCCGGGGAGCTGTTTTTT.

The sample holds one count of this clone. The chain employs TRBV18 and TRBJ2-2; 7 bases fit TRBD1. With 2 bases clipped from V and 2 bases from J, the junction kept 11 bases outside the gene matches. The V gene's germline CDR1 is KGHSH and CDR2 LQKENI. The CDR3 loop spans 18 amino acids. The CDR3 reads CASSPLGPGTANTGELFF. Here the CDR3 DNA reads TGTGCCAGCTCACCATTAGGTCCCGGGACAGCCAACACCGGGGAGCTGTTTTTT.

The chain joins TRBV5-6 to TRBJ1-5; the match to TRBD1 covers 9 bases. Per germline, CDR1 SGHDT and CDR2 YYEEEE. This CDR3 is built from 15 residues. V was clipped by 5 bases and J by 4 bases; unmatched bases: 7. For the CDR3, the DNA is TGTGCCAGCAGACGTGCCGGGACAGGGAATCAGCCCCAGCATTTT. Its protein product is CASRRAGTGNQPQHF.

The chain links TRBV4-2 to TRBJ2-7; 7 positions match TRBD1. CDR1 is LGHNA, CDR2 YNFKEQ, per germline. The CDR3 extends over 15 amino acids. V was pared by 2 bases and J by 4 bases, with 8 bases of the junction left unmatched. The CDR3 DNA sequence: TGTGCCAGCAGCCAATCGCCGGGACAGATATACGAGCAGTACTTC. It codes for CASSQSPGQIYEQYF.

The gene calls are TRBV19 and TRBJ2-1, with 8 bases matching TRBD2. The junction had 8 bases not matched to a gene; V was cut back by 5 bases and J by 5 bases. The CDR3 consists of 15 residues. CDR1 and CDR2 (germline): LNHDA, SQIVND (reference sequence). CDR3 loop: CASSSLAARHNEQFF. CDR3 bases: TGTGCCAGTAGTTCACTAGCGGCAAGACACAATGAGCAGTTCTTC. Looking up the rest from reference TRBV19 and TRBJ2-1 gives the full variable domain: DGGITQSPKYLFRKEGQNVTLSCEQNLNHDAMYWYRQDPGQGLRLIYYSQIVNDFQKGDIAEGYSVSREKKESFPLTVTSAQKNPTAFYLCASSSLAARHNEQFFGPGTRLTVL.

The sample holds one count of this clone. The V call is TRBV27, the J call TRBJ1-5, with D tentatively TRBD1 (5 bases). Germline CDR1 MNHEY, CDR2 SMNVEV (reference sequence). The CDR3 is 14 residues long. Trimming took 1 base from V and 4 from J, leaving 8 bases between them. The CDR3 sequence: CASSLWGGNQPQHF. The CDR3, as DNA: TGTGCCAGCAGTTTATGGGGGGGAAATCAGCCCCAGCATTTT.

The genes are TRBV30 and TRBJ1-2, with D hard to call. Trimming removed 2 bases from V and 3 bases from J, with 13 bases in between. The CDR3 consists of 14 residues. The germline CDR1 and CDR2 sequences are GTSNPN and SVGIG (reference sequence). CDR3 sequence (DNA): TGTGCCTGGAGTTATGAGAGGGCCCACTATGGCTACACCTTC. Residues: CAWSYERAHYGYTF.

This clone was seen only once. V gene TRBV29-1 combines with J gene TRBJ1-2; D call uncertain. Germline loops: CDR1 SQVTM, CDR2 ANQGSEA. The germline V and J ends were trimmed by 0 bases and 5 bases, with 7 bases remaining between them. The CDR3 length is 12 residues. The CDR3 sequence: CSVEDRHYGYTF. In DNA, the CDR3 is TGCAGCGTTGAAGATCGACATTATGGCTACACCTTC.

The rearrangement uses TRBV5-4 and TRBJ2-7; D perhaps matches TRBD2 (5 bases). V was clipped by 0 bases and J by 3 bases, with 10 bases between them. CDR3 length: 14 residues. The germline gives CDR1 SGHNT, CDR2 YYREEE (reference sequence). This chain's CDR3 is CASSLVPSSYEQYF. In DNA form, the CDR3 reads TGTGCCAGCAGCTTGGTCCCTAGCAGCTACGAGCAGTACTTC.

The chain employs TRBV5-1 and TRBJ2-2; 8 bases fit TRBD2. Germline assignment: CDR1 SGHRS and CDR2 YFSETQ. Trimming at V came to 4 bases and at J to 6 bases, leaving 5 bases not matched to a gene. The CDR3 contains 14 residues. The CDR3 spells CASSPGGAAGELFF. In DNA form, the CDR3 reads TGCGCCAGCAGCCCGGGGGGGGCCGCCGGGGAGCTGTTTTTT.

In its sample, this clone was seen once. The V gene is TRBV6-6, the J gene TRBJ2-3; TRBD1 is a possible D gene (5 bases). V dropped 2 bases and J dropped 5 bases, with 8 bases sitting between them. Germline lookup yields CDR1 MNHNY and CDR2 SVGAGI (reference sequence). The CDR3 spans 13 residues. The CDR3 sequence is CASSYPGIDTQYF. The DNA of the CDR3 is TGTGCCAGCAGTTACCCAGGGATAGATACGCAGTATTTT.

The chain is built from TRBV5-1 and TRBJ2-7, with 9 nucleotides matching TRBD2. The V gene end was trimmed by 7 bases and the J gene end by 3 bases; junction bases not matched to a gene: 5. The CDR3 has 13 amino acids. Germline V gene data show CDR1 as SGHRS and CDR2 as YFSETQ. CDR3 loop: CASSGTSYYEQYF. CDR3 coding DNA: TGCGCCAGCTCCGGGACTAGCTACTACGAGCAGTACTTC.

The genes are TRBV21-1 and TRBJ2-1; TRBD2, the table's D call, lacks a check against the DNA. TRBV21-1 is an annotated pseudogene. The CDR3 totals 20 residues. The DNA for the CDR3 is TGTGCCAGCAGCAAAGTTCGGGACCTCTGGGGGGGAAGCTCCTACAATGAGCAGTTCTTC. This codes for CASSKVRDLWGGSSYNEQFF.

V and J are TRBV6-4 and TRBJ2-2; D might be TRBD1 (6 bases). Per the germline V gene, CDR1 is MRHNA and CDR2 is SNTAGT. CDR3 length: 14 amino acids. V gave up 6 bases and J gave up 6 bases, with 14 bases separating them. The CDR3 reads CASSTTGKSGELFF. In DNA form, the CDR3 reads TGTGCCAGCAGCACCACAGGGAAGTCCGGGGAGCTGTTTTTT.

This rearrangement joins TRBV19 to TRBJ1-1; D uncertain. CDR1 is LNHDA, CDR2 SQIVND, per germline (reference sequence). This CDR3 contains 11 residues. V shed 7 bases and J shed 9 bases, with 12 bases lying between them. The CDR3 here is CASTSGLKAFF. The CDR3 DNA is TGTGCCAGTACCTCCGGGTTGAAAGCTTTCTTT.

The genes are TRBV21-1 and TRBJ1-6. TRBV21-1 is assigned pseudogene status. The CDR3 length is 21 residues. In DNA, the CDR3 is TGTGCCAGCAGCACACTCGCACGGCGGCGAAATAGACGATTGGATAATTCACCCCTCCACTTT. It encodes CASSTLARRRNRRLDNSPLHF.

V and J are TRBV6-5 and TRBJ2-3; D remains ambiguous. The germline CDR1 and CDR2 sequences are MNHEY and SVGAGI. Trimming took off 7 bases at V and 1 base at J, with 12 bases between the two ends. The CDR3 loop spans 14 amino acids. DNA for the CDR3: TGTGCCAGCACCCCCAACCGCGGCACAGATACGCAGTATTTT. Translated: CASTPNRGTDTQYF.

This clone was seen only a few times. This sequence joins TRBV6-6 and TRBJ1-2; 9 positions match TRBD1. V was pared by 5 bases and J by 6 bases, with 4 bases of the junction left unmatched. The CDR3 contains 13 residues. Per the germline V gene, CDR1 is MNHNY and CDR2 is SVGAGI (reference sequence). This CDR3 reads CASSRRTGDGYTF. In nucleotides, the CDR3 is TGTGCCAGCAGTCGTCGGACAGGGGATGGCTACACCTTC.

V usage is TRBV27 and J usage is TRBJ2-5; 7 bases agree with TRBD1. V lost 7 bases and J lost 6; bases outside the gene matches: 8. Germline CDR1 MNHEY, CDR2 SMNVEV (reference sequence). The CDR3 contains 13 residues. The CDR3 is CASNLQGSKTQYF. For the CDR3, the DNA is TGTGCCAGCAACCTACAGGGGTCGAAGACCCAGTACTTC.